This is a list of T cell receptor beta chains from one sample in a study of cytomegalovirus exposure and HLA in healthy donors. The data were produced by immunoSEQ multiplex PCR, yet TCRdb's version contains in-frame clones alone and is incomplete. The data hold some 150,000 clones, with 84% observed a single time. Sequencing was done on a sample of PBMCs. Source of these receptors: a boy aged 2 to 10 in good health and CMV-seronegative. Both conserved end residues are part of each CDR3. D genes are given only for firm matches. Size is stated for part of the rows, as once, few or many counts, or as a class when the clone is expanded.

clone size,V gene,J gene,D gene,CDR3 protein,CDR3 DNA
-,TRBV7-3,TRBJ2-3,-,CASSLGFGADTQYF,TGTGCCAGCAGCTTAGGGTTCGGGGCAGATACGCAGTATTTT
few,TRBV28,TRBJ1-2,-,CASSLVTGVTSYTF,TGTGCCAGCAGTTTAGTGACAGGAGTTACGAGCTACACCTTC
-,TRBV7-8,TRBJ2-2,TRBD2,CASSLAPRSGRANTGELFF,TGTGCCAGCAGCTTAGCACCCCGTTCTGGGAGGGCGAACACCGGGGAGCTGTTTTTT
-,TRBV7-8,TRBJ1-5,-,CASSSTALNQPQHF,TGTGCCAGCAGCTCAACTGCCCTAAATCAGCCCCAGCATTTT
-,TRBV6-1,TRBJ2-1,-,CASSPLPRGYNEQFF,TGTGCCAGCAGTCCACTCCCCCGGGGCTACAATGAGCAGTTCTTC
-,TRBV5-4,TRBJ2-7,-,CASSLRQAVSYEQYF,TGTGCCAGCAGCTTGCGACAGGCTGTCTCCTACGAGCAGTACTTC
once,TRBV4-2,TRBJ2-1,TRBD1,CASSQTGGNEQFF,TGTGCCAGCAGCCAGACAGGGGGCAATGAGCAGTTCTTC
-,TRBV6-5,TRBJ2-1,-,CASSYSRPGYNEQFF,TGTGCCAGCAGTTACTCGCGCCCAGGCTACAATGAGCAGTTCTTC
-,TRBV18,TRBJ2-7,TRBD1,CASSSLDRGSSEQYF,TGTGCCAGCTCAAGCTTAGACAGGGGGTCCTCCGAGCAGTACTTC
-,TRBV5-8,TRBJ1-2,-,CASSFVANYGYTF,TGTGCCAGCAGCTTCGTAGCTAACTATGGCTACACCTTC
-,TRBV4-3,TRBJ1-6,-,CASSQVAGSLHF,TGCGCCAGCAGCCAAGTGGCCGGGTCCCTCCACTTT
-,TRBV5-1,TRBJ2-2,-,CASSLVTRNTGELFF,TGCGCCAGCAGCTTAGTCACTAGAAACACCGGGGAGCTGTTTTTT
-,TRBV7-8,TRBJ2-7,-,CASSPGLSYEQYF,TGTGCCAGCAGCCCGGGACTGAGCTACGAGCAGTACTTC
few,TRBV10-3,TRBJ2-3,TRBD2,CAISGTSGGAFRGTDTQYF,TGTGCCATCAGTGGCACTAGCGGGGGGGCCTTTAGGGGCACAGATACGCAGTATTTT
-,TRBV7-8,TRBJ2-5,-,CASSFSSGEETQYF,TGTGCCAGCAGCTTCTCCTCCGGGGAAGAGACCCAGTACTTC
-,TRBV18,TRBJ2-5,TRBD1,CASSPPVRDRDRETQYF,TGTGCCAGCTCACCACCGGTCCGTGACAGGGATAGAGAGACCCAGTACTTC
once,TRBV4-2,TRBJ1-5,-,CASSQDRSSNQPQHF,TGTGCCAGCAGCCAAGATAGGAGTAGCAATCAGCCCCAGCATTTT
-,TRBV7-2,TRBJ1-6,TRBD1,CASSPTGTGYSPLHF,TGTGCCAGCAGCCCCACCGGGACAGGGTATTCACCCCTCCACTTT
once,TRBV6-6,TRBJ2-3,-,CASGGTDLHHTQYF,TGTGCCAGCGGAGGGACAGACCTACACCATACGCAGTATTTT
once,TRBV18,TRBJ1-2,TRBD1,CASSPSKQGAGDGYTF,TGTGCCAGCTCACCCTCGAAACAGGGGGCGGGGGATGGCTACACCTTC
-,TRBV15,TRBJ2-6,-,CATSSRRGANVLTF,TGTGCCACCAGCTCCCGTCGGGGGGCCAACGTCCTGACTTTC
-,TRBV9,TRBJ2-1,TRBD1,CASSPGHRGDADEQFF,TGTGCCAGCAGCCCCGGACACAGGGGAGACGCGGATGAGCAGTTCTTC
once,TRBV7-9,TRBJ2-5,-,CSSSLGTAQETQYF,TGTTCCAGCAGCTTAGGTACAGCTCAAGAGACCCAGTACTTC
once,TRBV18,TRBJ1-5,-,CASSPSADQPQHF,TGTGCCAGCTCACCTTCAGCGGATCAGCCCCAGCATTTT
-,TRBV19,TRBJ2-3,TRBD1,CASSETGGFTDTQYF,TGTGCCAGTAGCGAGACAGGGGGTTTCACAGATACGCAGTATTTT
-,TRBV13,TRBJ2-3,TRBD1,CASSLVFGRTGKVIDTDTQYF,TGTGCCAGCAGCTTAGTATTCGGTAGGACAGGGAAAGTGATCGACACAGATACGCAGTATTTT
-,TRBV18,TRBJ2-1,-,CASSPASDVDEQFF,TGTGCCAGCTCACCAGCTAGCGATGTCGATGAGCAGTTCTTC
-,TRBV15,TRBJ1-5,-,CATSKRWSGGEPQHF,TGTGCCACCAGCAAACGGTGGTCAGGAGGGGAGCCCCAGCATTTT
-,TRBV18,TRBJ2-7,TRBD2,CASSIQRDYEQYF,TGTGCCAGCTCAATCCAGCGGGACTACGAGCAGTACTTC
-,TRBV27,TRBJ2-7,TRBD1,CASSPTGGEQYF,TGTGCCAGCAGTCCGACAGGGGGCGAGCAGTACTTC
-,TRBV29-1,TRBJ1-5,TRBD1,CSVRGGQGAGQPQHF,TGCAGCGTCCGCGGGGGACAGGGGGCAGGTCAGCCCCAGCATTTT
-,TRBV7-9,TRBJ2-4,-,CASSPGRGVHMSEYF,TGTGCCAGCAGCCCAGGCAGGGGAGTCCACATGTCAGAGTACTTC
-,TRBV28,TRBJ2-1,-,CASSFYGQFF,TGTGCCAGCAGTTTTTACGGGCAGTTCTTC
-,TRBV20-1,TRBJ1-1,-,CSARDLTEAFF,TGCAGTGCTAGAGATCTCACTGAAGCTTTCTTT
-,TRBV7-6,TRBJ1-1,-,CASSLGSTEAFF,TGTGCCAGCAGCTTAGGGAGCACTGAAGCTTTCTTT
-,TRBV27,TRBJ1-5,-,CASSLWNERGQPQHF,TGTGCCAGCAGTTTGTGGAACGAAAGGGGTCAGCCCCAGCATTTT
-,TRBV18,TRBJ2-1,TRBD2,CASSPVGTSPMSKFF,TGTGCCAGCTCCCCCGTCGGGACTAGTCCAATGAGCAAGTTCTTC
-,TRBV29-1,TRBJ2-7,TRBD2,CSGLAENYEQYF,TGCAGCGGGCTAGCGGAAAACTACGAGCAGTACTTC
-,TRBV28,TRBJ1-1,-,CASRDSEAFF,TGTGCCAGCAGGGACAGTGAAGCTTTCTTT
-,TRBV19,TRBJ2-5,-,CASSILLPQSATINQETQYF,TGTGCCAGTAGTATCCTCCTCCCCCAGAGCGCGACCATTAACCAAGAGACCCAGTACTTC
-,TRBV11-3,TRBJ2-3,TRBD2,CASSLVAGHSTDTQYF,TGTGCCAGCAGCCTAGTAGCGGGTCATTCCACAGATACGCAGTATTTT
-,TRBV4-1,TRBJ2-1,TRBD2,CASSQVAGVQDEQFF,TGCGCCAGCAGCCAAGTAGCGGGAGTCCAGGATGAGCAGTTCTTC
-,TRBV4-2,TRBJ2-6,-,CASSQAASAGANVLTF,TGTGCCAGCAGCCAAGCCGCTAGCGCTGGGGCCAACGTCCTGACTTTC
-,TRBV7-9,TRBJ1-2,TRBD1,CASSPGTGHGYTF,TGTGCCAGCAGCCCCGGGACAGGTCATGGCTACACCTTC
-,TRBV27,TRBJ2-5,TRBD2,CASSNGRPPETQYF,TGTGCCAGCAGTAACGGGAGGCCCCCAGAGACCCAGTACTTC
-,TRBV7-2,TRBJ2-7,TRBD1,CASSLGLTGGASYEQYF,TGTGCCAGCAGCTTAGGACTTACAGGGGGCGCCTCCTACGAGCAGTACTTC
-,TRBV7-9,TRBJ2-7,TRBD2,CASSLVGLDRDVQYF,TGTGCCAGCAGCTTAGTAGGACTAGACCGGGATGTGCAGTACTTC
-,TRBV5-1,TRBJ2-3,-,CASSAVPTGDFGDTQYF,TGCGCCAGCTCCGCGGTGCCGACAGGCGACTTCGGAGATACGCAGTATTTT
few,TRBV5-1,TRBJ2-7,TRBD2,CASSLVPIGREQYEQYF,TGCGCCAGCAGCTTGGTCCCGATAGGGCGGGAGCAGTACGAGCAGTACTTC
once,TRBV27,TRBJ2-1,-,CASSSPLISGSYNEQFF,TGTGCCAGCAGTTCCCCTTTGATTAGCGGTTCTTACAATGAGCAGTTCTTC
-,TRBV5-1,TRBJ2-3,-,CASSPGANLPTDTQYF,TGCGCCAGCAGCCCGGGAGCAAATTTACCCACAGATACGCAGTATTTT